This entry describes one TCR beta chain. Its antigen is still unknown. The entry originates in a study of shared clonotypes between healthy human individuals. Assay: immunoSEQ multiplex PCR; the TCRdb copy retains only in-frame clones and omits some. The sample consists of about 690,000 clones, about nine tenths of them appearing once. Regarding the study as a whole: A few donors showed sharing of 4.5% to 5% of naive CD4 clonotypes.

This clonotype originated in a man in his late teens or twenties in good health. Some clones in this sample may be carry-over from other donors' samples. Sequenced input: memory CD8+ T cells from PBMCs. Subset described: CD45RO+ cells pooled with CCR7-negative TemRA cells.

The CDR3 spells CASSLRGINTEAFF. The CDR3 nucleotides read TGTGCCAGCAGCTTACGAGGGATCAACACTGAAGCTTTCTTT. The J gene is TRBJ1-1, the V gene TRBV11-1; D gene uncertain. In germline, CDR1 is SGHAT, CDR2 FQDESV (reference sequence). Trimming left V 2 bases short and J 2 bases short, with 9 bases between. The CDR3 loop spans 14 amino acids.